What follows is one T cell receptor (beta chain) and its context. This clonotype was counted ten times or more. Which antigen it targets is not known. Base-call qualities are not available, and no considerably larger clone is one nucleotide away. Including the terminal cysteine and phenylalanine, the CDR3 comprises 15 residues. Only CDR3 DNA is held: 45 bases, read in frame from base 1. Trimming removed 3 bases from V and 3 bases from J, leaving 13 bases between the germline ends. The CDR1 and CDR2 encoded by the germline V gene are KGHDR and SFDVKD. Graves' hyperthyroidism was defined as stable when no progression to ophthalmopathy occurred over 18 months of follow-up. Hyperthyroidism patients were aged 18 to 65 years and newly diagnosed, with disease duration of less than 2 months. Any patient with an uncontrolled infection, another autoimmune disease, pregnancy or lactation was excluded. Clinical symptoms, serum thyroxine and TRAb, thyroid ultrasound, and orbital computed tomography formed the basis for the diagnoses. Ficoll-Paque density gradient centrifugation was used to isolate PBMCs from 8.5 to 10 ml of fresh peripheral blood. Total RNA was extracted with Trizol reagent, and quality was checked on an Agilent 2100 Bioanalyzer.

This sample was taken from a study of T cells in Graves' hyperthyroidism and ophthalmopathy (dated by TCRdb to between 2018 and 2021). Regarding the complete study: Peripheral blood samples were taken at the time of initial diagnosis, prior to any treatment. To identify TCR V-J signatures that set the groups apart, the researchers used a discovery cohort of about a hundred patients, made up of 43 with Graves' ophthalmopathy and some 60 with stable Graves' hyperthyroidism. Whether ophthalmopathy could be predicted prospectively was tested in an independent validation cohort made up of under 20 hyperthyroidism patients plus 17 patients who later progressed to ophthalmopathy. Once sampling was done, hyperthyroidism patients were given methimazole at a starting dose of 30 mg daily, whereas ophthalmopathy patients were given high-dose intravenous methylprednisolone. The paper reports TCR Vbeta CDR3 sequencing of 140 or so peripheral blood samples: around 45 ophthalmopathy, under 80 hyperthyroidism and 17 progressor patients. Thyroid tissue and blood T-cell repertoires from about six Graves' hyperthyroidism patients were also compared in the study. The 100 or so discovery patients were randomly split 7:3 into training and test sets. The full study reports these points: In validation, progression to ophthalmopathy was predicted by the model with 70.59% sensitivity and 72.22% specificity, a median of approximately 6.5 months before onset. Sample size was not statistically predetermined, and blinding of investigators to group allocation was not performed. Most expanded thyroid clonotypes (frequency above 0.001) were also found in blood, which suggests that blood repertoires may mirror thyroid immune responses. A model built on a 13 V-J signature distinguished ophthalmopathy from stable hyperthyroidism, reaching around 87% sensitivity and 81.08% specificity in cross-validation and 80%/75% in testing.

TCR beta CDR3 regions were amplified from RNA transcripts. The first round of RT-PCR for the TCR CDR3 was performed with the HTBI primer set and the Qiagen OneStep RT-PCR kit. Libraries were constructed in a second round of multiplex PCR, after which size selection and purification were performed. Libraries were sequenced paired-end with 100 bp reads on an Illumina HiSeq2000. Per the original workflow: SOAPnuke was used to process the raw data, with reads discarded if the reads contained adapters or uncalled bases, had a mean Phred below 15, or lacked an exact constant-primer or identifier match. COPE v1.2.5 was used to merge the high-quality paired reads, and each unique nucleotide sequence was defined as a clonotype. Clonotypes were aligned to IMGT TRBV, TRBD and TRBJ reference segments using MiTCR v1.1. The analysis was restricted to V-J combinations with a frequency above 0.0001, which together covered about 99% of the repertoires. A TCS score was defined as the ratio between F50 (clonal expansion) and ExV (chaos), using BLOSUM62-based TCRdist between CDR3 peptides within each V-J. Welch's t-statistics and random forest reduced 500 to 650 V-J features to 13, which were used in a naive Bayes classifier (R e1071). Thyroid-blood repertoire similarity was quantified with the Morisita-Horn index. Through fastp at Q25 and MiXCR, TCRdb rebuilt clones from the public reads, retaining in-frame beta chains. Each CDR3 protein gets just one entry, which takes the most common genes and DNA from the rows behind it. TCRdb, not the authors, supplied the V and J calls. Counted in this sample were around 800,000 distinct CDR3 sequences; 38% of them appeared once. The top ten constitute 7.5% to 9.5% of the sample.

The chain is assembled from TRBV24-1 and TRBJ2-5; TRBD1 is a possible D gene, resting on 6 matching bases. Sequencing used blood. The source is a man between 18 and 35 years old with Graves' hyperthyroidism. The DNA is as follows: TGTGCCACCAGTGATCCGGGACACCACGAAGAGACCCAGTACTTC. Its translation reads: CATSDPGHHEETQYF.